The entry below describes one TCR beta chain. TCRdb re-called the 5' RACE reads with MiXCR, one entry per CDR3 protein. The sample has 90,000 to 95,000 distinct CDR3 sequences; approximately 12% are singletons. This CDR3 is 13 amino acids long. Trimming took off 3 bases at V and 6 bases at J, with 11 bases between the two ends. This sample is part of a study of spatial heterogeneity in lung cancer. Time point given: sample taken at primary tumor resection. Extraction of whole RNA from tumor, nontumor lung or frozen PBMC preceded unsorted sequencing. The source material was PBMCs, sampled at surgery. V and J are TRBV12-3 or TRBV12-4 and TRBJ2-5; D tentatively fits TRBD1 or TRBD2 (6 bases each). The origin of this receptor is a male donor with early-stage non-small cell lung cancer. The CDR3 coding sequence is TGTGCCAGCAGTTTGCGGGACACTAAGACCCAGTACTTC. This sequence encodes CASSLRDTKTQYF.